The clone carrying this T cell receptor (beta chain) has just one count. What it binds is unknown. The data derive from a study of cytomegalovirus exposure and HLA in healthy donors. As for the study in general: The 110 or so validation repertoires used a platform that matched the one used for the approximately 700 first-cohort repertoires, as a later analysis reported. General study results and limits: The study flagged about 150 TCR beta chains as cytomegalovirus-associated. TCR sequences were mostly rare, though some public TCRs occurred in many donors.

V gave up 0 bases and J gave up 2 bases; unmatched junction bases: 5. Germline assignment: CDR1 SGHRS and CDR2 YFSETQ. The CDR3 runs 15 residues. Here immunoSEQ multiplex PCR was the method, and the copy in TCRdb shows in-frame clones only, minus some. The sample consists of a few hundred thousand clones, 65% to 90% of them appearing once. Among the 90 to 150 subjects of the validation cohort, separate from the 666-subject first cohort, were the donors. The clonotype was recovered from a woman aged 18 to 35 in good health and CMV-seronegative. The V call is TRBV5-1, the J call TRBJ2-7; 7 bases are shared with TRBD2. Sequenced: PBMCs. CDR3 in DNA: TGCGCCAGCAGCTTGGACGGGGGGACGGCCTACGAGCAGTACTTC. It specifies CASSLDGGTAYEQYF.